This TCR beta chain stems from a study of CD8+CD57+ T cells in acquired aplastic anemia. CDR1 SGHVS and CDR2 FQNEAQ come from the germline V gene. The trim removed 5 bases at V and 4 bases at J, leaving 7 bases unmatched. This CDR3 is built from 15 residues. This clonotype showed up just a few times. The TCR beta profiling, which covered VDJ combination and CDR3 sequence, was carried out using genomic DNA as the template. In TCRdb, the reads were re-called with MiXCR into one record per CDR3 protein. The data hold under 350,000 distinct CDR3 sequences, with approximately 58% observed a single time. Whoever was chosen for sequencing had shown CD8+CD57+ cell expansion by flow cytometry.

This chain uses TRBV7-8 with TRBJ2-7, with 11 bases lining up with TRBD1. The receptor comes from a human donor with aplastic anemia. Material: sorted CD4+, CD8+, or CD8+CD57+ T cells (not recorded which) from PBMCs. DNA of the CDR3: TGTGCCAGCAGCCACGCGGGACAGGGGGTGTACGAGCAGTACTTC. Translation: CASSHAGQGVYEQYF.